This TCR beta chain originates from a study of cytomegalovirus exposure and HLA in healthy donors. Broader study findings: A later analysis linked a missense DCLRE1C variant to TCR beta V- and J-gene trimming.

The PCR ran on 60 Vbeta and 13 Jbeta primers. The assay was immunoSEQ multiplex PCR, and TCRdb's table has in-frame clones only and misses some. The sample lists 65,000 to 85,000 clones; approximately 81% were seen once. In regard to this clone: What it recognizes is unknown.

Material: PBMCs. This clonotype originated in a woman aged 35 to 49 in good health and CMV-seropositive.

CDR3: CASSQAGGANEQFF. The CDR3, as DNA: TGCGCCAGCAGCCAAGCCGGGGGGGCCAATGAGCAGTTCTTC. The V and J genes are TRBV4-1 and TRBJ2-1, with 8 nucleotides matching TRBD2. Germline V gene lookup returns CDR1 MGHRA and CDR2 YSYEKL. Trimming took 1 base from V and 6 from J; bases not matched to a gene: 2. CDR3 length equals 14 residues.